This T cell receptor beta chain was obtained from a study of Ad26.COV2.S vaccination and SARS-CoV-2 variants. About the research overall: The trial was COV1001 and the donor's arm was Ad26.COV2.S.

V lost 2 bases, J lost 11 bases, and 6 bases lay in between. Germline CDR1 is LNHDA and CDR2 is SQIVND (reference sequence). This CDR3 has 11 residues. The treatment: 15 to 20 received Ad26.COV2.S at low or high dose, single or two shots; about five received placebo; per-sample allocation not given. Samples came from day 63 after the first vaccine or placebo injection. Ad26.COV2.S expressed prefusion-stabilized spike from the original Wuhan strain. Only in-frame clones appear in the TCRdb table, and some are missing; sequencing was by immunoSEQ multiplex PCR. Here the sample spans around 250,000 clones, more than 75% being singletons.

This clonotype was sampled from a person aged 18-60 years who received the Ad26.COV2.S COVID-19 vaccine or a placebo. This sequence joins TRBV19 and TRBJ1-4; D ambiguous. The sample was peripheral blood, taken in a trial of Ad26.COV2.S vaccine versus placebo. CDR3 in DNA: TGTGCCAGTAGTATAAACCTTAAACTGTTTTTT. Amino acid sequence: CASSINLKLFF.